Listed here is a single T cell receptor (beta chain). Its antigen remains unidentified. Per the germline V gene, CDR1 is SGHVS and CDR2 is FNYEAQ. This CDR3 comprises 17 residues. V lost 4 bases to trimming and J lost 3 bases; unmatched junction nucleotides: 13. PCR was performed using 60 Vbeta and 13 Jbeta primers. Repertoires were generated with immunoSEQ multiplex PCR, while TCRdb's copy carries only in-frame clones and drops some. Counted here are approximately 250,000 clones, around four fifths occurring once; the ten biggest clones make up under 0.6%. This record belongs to a study of cytomegalovirus exposure and HLA in healthy donors. Notes on the study in general: Most TCR beta V segments were productive about 87% or about 30% of the time in an earlier analysis.

The sample taken for sequencing was PBMCs. This TCR was sampled from a boy aged 5-17 years in good health and CMV-seronegative. The chain has TRBV7-6 and TRBJ1-1, with 8 bases lining up with TRBD1. This CDR3 reads CASSSWPTGARHTEAFF. The DNA of the CDR3 is TGTGCCAGCAGCTCCTGGCCGACAGGGGCGAGACACACTGAAGCTTTCTTT.